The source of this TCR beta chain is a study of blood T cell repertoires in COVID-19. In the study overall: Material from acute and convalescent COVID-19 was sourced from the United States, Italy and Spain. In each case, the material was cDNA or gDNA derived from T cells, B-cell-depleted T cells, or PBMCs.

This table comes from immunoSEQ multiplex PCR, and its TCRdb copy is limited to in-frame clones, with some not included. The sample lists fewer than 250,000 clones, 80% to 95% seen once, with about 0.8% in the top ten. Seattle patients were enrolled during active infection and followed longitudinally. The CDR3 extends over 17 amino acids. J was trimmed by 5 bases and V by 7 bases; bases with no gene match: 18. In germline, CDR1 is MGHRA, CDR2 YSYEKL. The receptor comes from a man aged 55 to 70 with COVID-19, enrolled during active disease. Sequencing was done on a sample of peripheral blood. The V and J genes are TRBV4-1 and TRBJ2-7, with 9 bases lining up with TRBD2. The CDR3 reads CASTLRLSAGGLNEQYF. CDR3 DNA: TGCGCCAGCACCTTACGACTCTCAGCGGGAGGCCTCAACGAGCAGTACTTC.